This TCR beta chain stems from a study of blood T cell repertoires in COVID-19. Only in-frame clones appear in the TCRdb table, and some are missing; sequencing was by immunoSEQ multiplex PCR. This table has over 40,000 clones, just under 85% appearing once. CDR3 size: 15 residues. Trimming shortened V by 4 bases and J by 0 bases, and 14 bases separated the two germline ends. Germline values: CDR1 SGHNT, CDR2 YYREEE (reference sequence). This sequence was found in a human donor in a cohort sampled during active COVID-19. The genes are TRBV5-4 and TRBJ2-7; D perhaps matches TRBD2 (5 bases). Input material: peripheral blood. The DNA for the CDR3 is TGTGCCAGCAGCCGGCGGGTCTCGAGCTCCTACGAGCAGTACTTC. Translation: CASSRRVSSSYEQYF.